This T cell receptor (beta chain) derives from a study of Ad26.COV2.S vaccination and SARS-CoV-2 variants. Turning to the study itself: Ad26.COV2.S was injected intramuscularly once or twice, 56 days apart. Points from the study as a whole: Measurements of TCR breadth and depth may have given underestimates of the total T cell responses.

Profiling relied on immunoSEQ multiplex PCR, and the TCRdb table lists in-frame clones only, not all of them. This repertoire shows 350,000 to 600,000 clones, roughly nine tenths found once; its top ten account for about 1.5%. The V and J ends lost 4 bases and 7 bases, in that order; junction bases with no gene match: 8. This CDR3 contains 14 residues. CDR1 is LNHDA, CDR2 SQIVND, per germline (reference sequence). The treatment was: roughly 20 received Ad26.COV2.S at low or high dose, single or two shots; 5 received placebo; per-sample allocation not given. Sampling was performed 63 days after the first vaccine or placebo injection. Note on this clone: The antigen is unknown.

Sequencing was performed on peripheral blood, taken in a trial of Ad26.COV2.S vaccine versus placebo. The genes are TRBV19 and TRBJ2-7; TRBD1 aligns across 9 bases. The sequence was collected from a person between 18 and 59 years old who received the Ad26.COV2.S COVID-19 vaccine or a placebo. This chain's CDR3 is CASSKLQGAREQYF. The DNA of the CDR3 is TGTGCCAGTAGTAAACTACAGGGGGCGCGGGAGCAGTACTTC.